This T cell receptor (beta chain) comes out of a study of identifying expanded T cells in peripheral blood. The table came from immunoSEQ multiplex PCR; TCRdb's copy has only in-frame clones and leaves some out. Of about 130,000 clones in the sample, less than 90% were seen once. The CDR3 is made up of 14 amino acids. Trimming pared 7 bases from V and 4 bases from J, leaving 16 bases between. Germline V gene sequence: CDR1 SGHVS, CDR2 FQNEAQ. The chain is built from TRBV7-8 and TRBJ1-2; no firm D call. The clonotype was recovered from a person aged 18 to 70 in good health. Sequencing input: blood. The CDR3: CASTSPGIGYGYTF. CDR3 in DNA: TGTGCCAGCACCTCTCCCGGGATCGGCTATGGCTACACCTTC.